These 19 T cell receptor beta chains were sequenced from one sample in a study of response to subunit inactivated influenza vaccine. TCRdb reprocessed the RT-PCR reads with MiXCR, giving one entry per CDR3 protein. The sample consists of just under 550,000 distinct CDR3 sequences, around 21% of them appearing once. These data also featured in a second study, about T cells expressing NK-cell markers. That report notes: Beta-chain TCR cDNA was generated via 5'RACE template switching with UMIs.

The sample in question was CD4+ T cells sorted from PBMCs, obtained 11 to 12 days after vaccination. All receptors derive from a man aged 50-59 years who received an inactivated influenza vaccine.

This clonotype occurred a few times. The chain uses TRBV9 and TRBJ2-3; no definite D call. Trimming cost V 3 bases and J 6 bases, with 8 bases left between them. Germline V gives CDR1 SGDLS, CDR2 YYNGEE. The CDR3 sequence is 12 residues long. The CDR3 nucleotides are TGTGCCAGCAGCGAGGCGTCCGATACGCAGTATTTT. It yields the protein CASSEASDTQYF.

The chain is built from TRBV5-1 and TRBJ1-2; D remains unclear. Trimming removed 2 bases at V and 0 bases at J, with 8 bases between. Germline loops: CDR1 SGHRS, CDR2 YFSETQ. The CDR3 sequence is 14 residues long. CDR3 sequence (DNA): TGCGCCAGCAGCTTCAAGGAGACTAACTATGGCTACACCTTC. Encoded protein: CASSFKETNYGYTF.

This clonotype was counted a few times. The chain employs TRBV7-2 and TRBJ2-4; 7 bases agree with TRBD1. Trimming removed 4 bases from V and 0 bases from J; junction bases left unmatched: 9. Per the germline V gene, CDR1 is SGHTA and CDR2 is FQGNSA. The CDR3 runs to 17 residues. The CDR3: CASSSLPGTAAKNIQYF. DNA of the CDR3: TGTGCCAGCAGCTCCCTCCCCGGGACAGCAGCCAAAAACATTCAGTACTTC.

This rearrangement joins TRBV6-5 to TRBJ2-2, with D hard to call. The V gene lost 0 bases and the J gene lost 0 bases, with 8 bases spanning the gap. The CDR3 consists of 16 residues. The germline CDR1 and CDR2 sequences are MNHEY and SVGAGI. The CDR3 sequence is CASSYSYRSNTGELFF. The DNA of the CDR3 is TGTGCCAGCAGTTACTCGTACAGATCGAACACCGGGGAGCTGTTTTTT.

This clonotype was counted between two and nine times. V usage is TRBV12-3 or TRBV12-4 and J usage is TRBJ2-7; unclear D gene. The CDR3 runs 13 residues. The V end lost 6 bases, the J end lost 0 bases, and 9 bases lay between the germline ends. The CDR3 here is CASRNLVSYEQYF. DNA of the CDR3: TGTGCCAGCAGGAATCTAGTCTCCTACGAGCAGTACTTC.

In this sample, this clonotype turned up many times. The chain is built from TRBV4-2 and TRBJ2-7, with a possible D match to TRBD2 (6 bases). CDR1 and CDR2 from the germline V gene are LGHNA and YNFKEQ. V was shortened by 1 base and J by 1 base, with 11 bases between the two germline ends. The CDR3 runs to 15 residues. The CDR3 nucleotides read TGTGCCAGCAGCCAAGGCTCGGGAGCTTCCTACGAGCAGTACTTC. Protein product: CASSQGSGASYEQYF.

The chain couples TRBV28 to TRBJ1-2, with 9 bases that match TRBD1. The CDR3 extends over 16 amino acids. From germline, CDR1 is MDHEN and CDR2 SYDVKM. V lost 4 bases to trimming and J lost 4 bases; unmatched junction nucleotides: 10. CDR3 sequence: CASSSPDRGLLYGYTF. Here the CDR3 DNA reads TGTGCCAGCAGTTCACCGGACAGGGGCTTGCTCTATGGCTACACCTTC.

This chain connects TRBV7-2 to TRBJ2-2, with 9 nucleotides matching TRBD2. The V and J ends lost 4 bases and 6 bases, in that order; junction bases with no gene match: 6. The CDR3 is made up of 15 amino acids. Germline V gene data show CDR1 as SGHTA and CDR2 as FQGNSA. The CDR3: CASSSFGGRAGELFF. The CDR3 DNA reads as TGTGCCAGCAGCTCCTTTGGCGGGAGGGCCGGGGAGCTGTTTTTT.

The J gene is TRBJ2-1, the V gene TRBV7-9, with D possibly TRBD2 on 6 matching bases. Germline lookup yields CDR1 SEHNR and CDR2 FQNEAQ (reference sequence). The CDR3 extends over 17 amino acids. Trimming pared 4 bases from V and 0 bases from J, leaving 16 bases between. The CDR3 DNA sequence: TGTGCCAGCAGCTACGGCCGGGACTTCCGCTCCTACAATGAGCAGTTCTTC. Protein: CASSYGRDFRSYNEQFF.

The chain's CDR3 is CASSPIQGATEAFF. In nucleotides, the CDR3 is TGTGCCAGCTCACCGATACAGGGGGCCACTGAAGCTTTCTTT. The chain joins TRBV18 to TRBJ1-1, with TRBD1 matching 9 bases. The germline V gene encodes CDR1 KGHSH and CDR2 LQKENI. The CDR3 length is 14 residues. J gave up 4 bases and V 3 bases, and 3 bases lay outside the gene matches.

The rearrangement links TRBV6-1 to TRBJ2-5; D could derive from TRBD1 or TRBD2 (5 bases each). This CDR3 spans 14 amino acids. V was pared by 3 bases and J by 1 base, with 9 bases between. Germline V lookup: CDR1 MNHNS, CDR2 SASEGT. This CDR3 is CASSDLGTQETQYF. CDR3 sequence (DNA): TGTGCCAGCAGTGATTTAGGGACCCAAGAGACCCAGTACTTC.

The V gene is TRBV20-1, the J gene TRBJ1-5; maybe TRBD1 (6 bases). The CDR3 extends over 16 amino acids. Trimming removed 4 bases from V and 3 bases from J, with 19 bases in between. From germline, CDR1 is DFQATT and CDR2 SNEGSKA (reference sequence). CDR3 nucleotides: TGCAGTGCTATCGGGGGACCTGGACAGTACAATCAGCCCCAGCATTTT. Translated: CSAIGGPGQYNQPQHF.

The chain carries TRBV9 and TRBJ2-1; possible D gene TRBD2, 5 bases. Germline V gene lookup returns CDR1 SGDLS and CDR2 YYNGEE. V gave up 0 bases and J gave up 0 bases, with 10 bases separating them. CDR3 size: 16 residues. DNA for the CDR3: TGTGCCAGCAGCGTAGCTACGAGGGACTCCTACAATGAGCAGTTCTTC. Translated: CASSVATRDSYNEQFF.

V and J are TRBV28 and TRBJ2-1, with a weak D call TRBD1 (6 bases). Germline CDR1 and CDR2: MDHEN and SYDVKM. The CDR3 has 16 amino acids. Trimming cost V 6 bases and J 7 bases, with 22 bases left between them. CDR3 residues: CASRPISKGVWNEQFF. In DNA form, the CDR3 reads TGTGCCAGCAGGCCTATCTCAAAGGGGGTGTGGAATGAGCAGTTCTTC.

The rearrangement links TRBV27 to TRBJ2-3; 8 positions agree with TRBD2. After removal of 5 bases from V and 1 base from J, the junction contained 14 bases not matched to a gene. Germline values: CDR1 MNHEY, CDR2 SMNVEV (reference sequence). The CDR3 is made up of 18 amino acids. CDR3 loop: CASSPRLALGRGTDTQYF. CDR3 DNA sequence: TGTGCCAGCAGTCCTCGGTTAGCCCTCGGGAGGGGCACAGATACGCAGTATTTT.

The chain has TRBV5-1 and TRBJ2-5; 10 bases line up with TRBD1. The CDR3 loop spans 14 amino acids. V shed 8 bases and J 5 bases; nucleotides not matched to a gene: 9. Germline CDR1 reads SGHRS; CDR2 reads YFSETQ. The CDR3 sequence: CASSGTGVGETQYF. The CDR3, as DNA: TGCGCCAGTTCCGGGACAGGGGTTGGTGAGACCCAGTACTTC.

This clonotype was counted between two and nine times. The chain uses TRBV7-2 and TRBJ2-7; 7 bases line up with TRBD2. Germline V gene lookup returns CDR1 SGHTA and CDR2 FQGNSA. V trimming: 4 bases; J trimming: 2 bases; junction bases outside the gene matches: 14. The CDR3 consists of 17 residues. CDR3 nucleotide sequence: TGTGCCAGCAGCTCGCGAGCGGGGACTATACCACCCTACGAGCAGTACTTC. As protein: CASSSRAGTIPPYEQYF.

The rearrangement links TRBV27 to TRBJ2-5, with 7 bases matching TRBD2. The CDR3 covers 16 residues. J gave up 4 bases and V 3 bases, and 11 bases lay outside the gene matches. Germline CDR1 reads MNHEY; CDR2 reads SMNVEV (reference sequence). The CDR3 reads CASSFLGAGEGETQYF. DNA for the CDR3: TGTGCCAGCAGTTTCCTCGGGGCGGGAGAAGGAGAGACCCAGTACTTC.

The sample holds a few counts of this clonotype. This sequence joins TRBV6-1 and TRBJ2-7; 13 nucleotides line up with TRBD2. Germline V gene data show CDR1 as MNHNS and CDR2 as SASEGT. This CDR3 spans 16 amino acids. Trimming took 6 bases from V and 3 from J; bases not matched to a gene: 8. CDR3 sequence: CASSRPGLAGNYEQYF. DNA of the CDR3: TGTGCCAGCAGCCGACCGGGACTAGCGGGGAACTACGAGCAGTACTTC.